Listed here are 30 T cell receptor beta chains from one sample, sequenced in a study of identical twins. TCRdb passed the 5' RACE reads through MiXCR, listing each CDR3 protein once. The repertoire consists of roughly 630,000 distinct CDR3 sequences, with around 7.5% occurring once and the leading ten covering 1.5% to 2%. This sample was also put to use in a study of yellow fever vaccine responses in identical twins.

The sample was PBMCs. These receptors originate from a woman younger than 35 in good health.

This clonotype has more than one count but fewer than ten. The chain links TRBV7-9 to TRBJ2-1; 9 positions match TRBD2. V gave up 1 base and J gave up 8 bases; unmatched junction bases: 9. This CDR3 is 16 amino acids long. Germline V gene lookup returns CDR1 SEHNR and CDR2 FQNEAQ (reference sequence). The DNA for the CDR3 is TGTGCCAGCAGCTTAGGGCTTGGGCGGGAGGGCCATGAGCAGTTCTTC. It yields the protein CASSLGLGREGHEQFF.

J is TRBJ2-3 and V is TRBV7-2, with 7 bases identical to TRBD2. The CDR3 is 15 amino acids. CDR1 and CDR2 (germline): SGHTA, FQGNSA. J was trimmed by 6 bases and V by 7 bases; bases with no gene match: 13. The CDR3 DNA is TGTGCCAGCACCAAGGCGGGAGTGAGCTCCGATACGCAGTATTTT. Protein product: CASTKAGVSSDTQYF. The entire variable domain, with the rest obtained from reference TRBV7-2 and TRBJ2-3, is as follows: GAGVSQSPSNKVTEKGKDVELRCDPISGHTALYWYRQSLGQGLEFLIYFQGNSAPDKSGLPSDRFSAERTGGSVSTLTIQRTQQEDSAVYLCASTKAGVSSDTQYFGPGTRLTVL.

This clonotype was picked up a small number of times. The genes are TRBV10-3 and TRBJ2-2; tentative D call: TRBD2 (6 bases). V lost 3 bases, J lost 6 bases, and 11 bases lay in between. This CDR3 contains 14 residues. Per the germline V gene, CDR1 is ENHRY and CDR2 is SYGVKD. In DNA form, the CDR3 reads TGTGCCATCAGTGAATCAGCGGGTCCCGGGGAGCTGTTTTTT. This sequence encodes CAISESAGPGELFF.

This clonotype was seen only a few times. The chain couples TRBV5-4 to TRBJ2-7, with D tentatively TRBD1 (5 bases). This CDR3 region has 14 residues. Trimming removed 3 bases at V and 7 bases at J, with 17 bases between. Germline-derived CDR1 and CDR2 are SGHNT and YYREEE (reference sequence). The CDR3 nucleotides read TGTGCCAGCAGCTCCCGCGCGGCCCAGGGTGAGCAGTACGTC. Translated, it gives CASSSRAAQGEQYV.

The chain joins TRBV20-1 to TRBJ1-1; D not resolved. The V end was cut by 0 bases, the J end by 3 bases, with 11 bases between. The germline V gene has CDR1 DFQATT and CDR2 SNEGSKA (reference sequence). The CDR3 totals 14 residues. CDR3 in DNA: TGCAGTGCTAGAGACCACCGGACGTACACTGAAGCTTTCTTT. It translates to CSARDHRTYTEAFF.

The chain is built from TRBV29-1 and TRBJ2-6; D tentatively fits TRBD1 or TRBD2 (5 bases each). There are 15 residues in the CDR3. Looked up from germline, CDR1 is SQVTM and CDR2 is ANQGSEA. V dropped 6 bases and J dropped 3 bases, with 15 bases sitting between them. The CDR3 DNA is TGCAGCGTCGACGAGGGGCCCTTTGGGGCCAACGTCCTGACTTTC. Amino acid sequence: CSVDEGPFGANVLTF.

This clonotype was found a few times. The chain recombines TRBV5-1 with TRBJ2-3; TRBD2 agrees at 8 bases. The CDR3 contains 17 residues. Germline-derived CDR1 and CDR2 are SGHRS and YFSETQ. The J segment lost 3 bases and the V segment lost 4 bases, leaving 13 bases of the junction unmatched. CDR3 amino acids: CASSPGAGVVGTDTQYF. CDR3 nucleotide sequence: TGCGCCAGCAGCCCGGGAGCGGGAGTGGTTGGGACAGATACGCAGTATTTT.

Only a few counts were recorded for this clonotype. The chain combines TRBV25-1 with TRBJ1-2; D perhaps matches TRBD1 (5 bases). Germline values: CDR1 MGHDK, CDR2 SYGVNS. CDR3 length: 15 amino acids. V dropped 9 bases and J dropped 4 bases, with 21 bases sitting between them. Here the CDR3 DNA reads TGTGCCAGTACCAGTATCAACGGGGCTGCCTATGGCTACACCTTC. Translation gives CASTSINGAAYGYTF.

This clonotype occurred many times. V gene TRBV12-3 or TRBV12-4 combines with J gene TRBJ2-7; D uncertain. The CDR3 runs to 13 residues. V was pared by 5 bases and J by 1 base, with 9 bases between. The CDR3 here is CASSHDTSYEQYF. The CDR3 nucleotides are TGTGCCAGCAGTCACGACACATCCTACGAGCAGTACTTC.

Only a few counts were recorded for this clonotype. The chain couples TRBV10-1 to TRBJ2-2, with TRBD2 matching over 13 bases. J gave up 7 bases and V 2 bases, and 4 bases lay outside the gene matches. This CDR3 region has 16 residues. Germline V gene data show CDR1 as WNHNN and CDR2 as SYGVQD (reference sequence). The chain's CDR3 is CASSEGLAGEGGELFF. CDR3 in DNA: TGCGCCAGCAGTGAGGGACTAGCGGGAGAGGGCGGGGAGCTGTTTTTT.

There are many counts of this clonotype. V and J are TRBV20-1 and TRBJ1-2; possibly TRBD1 for D (5 bases). Trimming removed 3 bases at V and 0 bases at J, with 8 bases between. There are 13 residues in the CDR3. Germline V gene lookup returns CDR1 DFQATT and CDR2 SNEGSKA (reference sequence). CDR3 coding DNA: TGCAGTGCTAGTAAAGGGGCTAACTATGGCTACACCTTC. Its protein is CSASKGANYGYTF.

The rearrangement joins TRBV5-4 to TRBJ1-1; D is ambiguous. The germline V and J ends were trimmed by 4 bases and 1 base, with 8 bases remaining between them. The V gene's germline CDR1 is SGHNT and CDR2 YYREEE (reference sequence). CDR3 length: 13 amino acids. This CDR3 is CASSEEPNTEAFF. The CDR3 DNA reads TGTGCCAGCAGCGAAGAACCGAACACTGAAGCTTTCTTT.

A few counts support this clonotype. V gene TRBV7-9 combines with J gene TRBJ2-7; D possibly uses TRBD1 or TRBD2 (7 bases each). The V end was cut by 5 bases, the J end by 3 bases, with 23 bases between. CDR1 SEHNR and CDR2 FQNEAQ come from the germline V gene (reference sequence). The CDR3 sequence is 17 residues long. This CDR3 is CASSRPVTGRDHYEQYF. CDR3 nucleotide sequence: TGTGCCAGCAGCCGCCCCGTGACAGGGAGGGACCACTACGAGCAGTACTTC.

This clonotype was counted at least ten times. This chain joins TRBV3-1 and TRBJ2-7; D call uncertain. Trimming took off 1 base at V and 2 bases at J, with 12 bases between the two ends. The CDR3 length is 15 residues. Germline lookup yields CDR1 LGHDT and CDR2 YNNKEL (reference sequence). The CDR3 bases are TGTGCCAGCAGCCAAGGAGAACTGGGAACCTACGAGCAGTACTTC. Translation gives CASSQGELGTYEQYF.

This clonotype was picked up many times. The chain carries TRBV21-1 and TRBJ1-2. TRBV21-1 is tagged as a pseudogene. The CDR3 extends over 13 amino acids. CDR3 sequence: CASSKAGHYGYTF. In DNA, the CDR3 is TGTGCCAGCAGCAAAGCGGGACACTATGGCTACACCTTC.

Details on this clonotype: With a much larger clone just one base away, this may be a read error. The gene calls are TRBV5-1 and TRBJ1-1; TRBD1 matches at 7 bases. The V gene's germline CDR1 is SGHRS and CDR2 YFSETQ. The CDR3 runs 18 residues. Here the CDR3 DNA reads TGCGCCAGCAGCTGGGGGACAGCCCCTCTGCGGGTGAACACTGAAGCTTTATTT. The encoded protein is CASSWGTAPLRVNTEALF.

This clonotype was seen a few times. The rearrangement joins TRBV20-1 to TRBJ2-1; tentatively, D is TRBD1 (6 bases). V dropped 0 bases and J dropped 0 bases, with 15 bases sitting between them. Per germline, CDR1 DFQATT and CDR2 SNEGSKA (reference sequence). The CDR3 totals 17 residues. The CDR3, as DNA: TGCAGTGCTAGAGATCCTTTGGGGGCGAGCTCCTACAATGAGCAGTTCTTC. It is translated as CSARDPLGASSYNEQFF.

The sample holds many counts of this clonotype. The V call is TRBV29-1, the J call TRBJ2-2; TRBD2 agrees at 8 bases. Germline trimming cut 4 bases from V and 4 bases from J; bases unmatched to any gene: 8. The CDR3 totals 15 residues. The germline gives CDR1 SQVTM, CDR2 ANQGSEA. CDR3 coding DNA: TGCAGCGTTGGCCGTCCGGGAGGGGGCACCGGGGAGCTGTTTTTT. This codes for CSVGRPGGGTGELFF.

This clonotype was counted a few times. The chain employs TRBV13 and TRBJ2-1; the D gene is possibly TRBD2 (5 bases). Germline V gene sequence: CDR1 PRHDT, CDR2 FYEKMQ (reference sequence). Trimming stripped 5 bases from V and 0 bases from J, with 11 bases between. The CDR3 extends over 15 amino acids. The CDR3 region is CASSLRLTSYNEQFF. The CDR3 region has the DNA TGTGCCAGCAGCCTGCGACTAACCTCCTACAATGAGCAGTTCTTC.

This clonotype was observed a few times. The rearrangement uses TRBV7-6 and TRBJ2-7; TRBD2 matches at 8 bases. Germline loops: CDR1 SGHVS, CDR2 FNYEAQ. The CDR3 is made up of 15 amino acids. The V gene end was trimmed by 4 bases and the J gene end by 0 bases; junction bases not matched to a gene: 5. CDR3 sequence reads: CASSSSGLSSYEQYF. As DNA, the CDR3 is TGTGCCAGCAGCTCTAGCGGGCTTAGCTCCTACGAGCAGTACTTC.

This clonotype was picked up a small number of times. This chain joins TRBV19 and TRBJ2-1, with unresolved D. Per the germline V gene, CDR1 is LNHDA and CDR2 is SQIVND (reference sequence). This CDR3 contains 17 residues. Trimming took 0 bases from V and 0 from J, leaving 12 bases between them. CDR3: CASSIEPPESSYNEQFF. Here the CDR3 DNA reads TGTGCCAGTAGTATAGAACCCCCGGAGAGCTCCTACAATGAGCAGTTCTTC.

The chain joins TRBV20-1 to TRBJ2-2; 14 nucleotides match TRBD2. V trimming: 5 bases; J trimming: 2 bases; junction bases outside the gene matches: 13. This CDR3 contains 19 residues. Germline V lookup: CDR1 DFQATT, CDR2 SNEGSKA (reference sequence). CDR3 region: CSAAGDGTSGGLNTGELFF. The CDR3 nucleotides read TGCAGTGCTGCCGGAGACGGGACTAGCGGGGGCCTTAACACCGGGGAGCTGTTTTTT.

This clonotype appeared many times. The chain links TRBV5-1 to TRBJ2-3; tentatively, D is TRBD1 or TRBD2 (5 bases each). Germline V gene data show CDR1 as SGHRS and CDR2 as YFSETQ. V lost 3 bases, J lost 2 bases, and 22 bases lay in between. This CDR3 has 18 residues. CDR3 bases: TGCGCCAGCAGCTCAGGCCTCAACCAGGGAGCATTCACAGATACGCAGTATTTT. It is translated as CASSSGLNQGAFTDTQYF.

Of note for this clonotype: At one boundary the junction diverges from the germline segment, which might be a read error. The chain is built from TRBV11-2 and TRBJ2-1; D is ambiguous. The CDR3 runs to 11 residues. Germline CDR1 is SGHAT and CDR2 is FQNNGV. The CDR3 is CASSLGDELFF. CDR3 nucleotide sequence: TGTGCCAGCAGCTTAGGCGATGAGCTGTTCTTC.

The chain links TRBV4-1 to TRBJ2-4; possible D gene TRBD1, 6 bases. This CDR3 spans 16 amino acids. V was cut by 6 bases and J by 0 bases, with 15 bases left in between. CDR1 MGHRA and CDR2 YSYEKL come from the germline V gene. CDR3 sequence reads: CASRPGDGVAKNIQYF. In nucleotides, the CDR3 is TGCGCCAGCAGACCAGGGGACGGCGTAGCCAAAAACATTCAGTACTTC.

The V and J genes are TRBV28 and TRBJ2-3, with unresolved D. The germline V and J ends were trimmed by 7 bases and 2 bases, with 16 bases remaining between them. Germline values: CDR1 MDHEN, CDR2 SYDVKM. The CDR3 consists of 15 residues. CDR3 sequence reads: CASNRVDGYTDTQYF. The CDR3 DNA sequence: TGTGCCAGCAACCGGGTAGACGGATACACAGATACGCAGTATTTT.

In this sample, this clonotype turned up many times. This chain's CDR3 is CATSDLEGRRTGELFF. CDR3 nucleotides: TGTGCCACCAGTGACTTGGAGGGGCGTCGGACCGGGGAGCTGTTTTTT. The chain recombines TRBV24-1 with TRBJ2-2, with D perhaps TRBD2 (6 bases). The CDR3 is 16 amino acids. Trimming removed 4 bases from V and 5 bases from J, with 16 bases in between. The germline V gene encodes CDR1 KGHDR and CDR2 SFDVKD.

At least ten counts were recorded for this clonotype. The rearrangement links TRBV6-5 to TRBJ1-1, with D unresolved. Looked up from germline, CDR1 is MNHEY and CDR2 is SVGAGI. There are 18 residues in the CDR3. V was clipped by 2 bases and J by 0 bases, with 19 bases between them. The CDR3 nucleotides read TGTGCCAGCAGTTACGGGCAGCCGACTACAAGAATGAACACTGAAGCTTTCTTT. The encoded protein is CASSYGQPTTRMNTEAFF.

The sample holds a few counts of this clonotype. The chain has TRBV3-1 and TRBJ1-2; D uncertain. CDR3 size: 15 residues. V lost 4 bases and J lost 5, with 17 bases in between. The germline V gene encodes CDR1 LGHDT and CDR2 YNNKEL (reference sequence). The CDR3 DNA follows: TGTGCCAGCAGCCGTAATGGGGTCCCTCGGTATGGCTACACCTTC. Its translation is CASSRNGVPRYGYTF.

This clonotype was recorded a few times. This chain uses TRBV20-1 with TRBJ2-3; tentatively, D is TRBD2 (5 bases). CDR1 is DFQATT, CDR2 SNEGSKA, per germline (reference sequence). V dropped 0 bases and J dropped 9 bases, with 13 bases sitting between them. The CDR3 has 13 residues. CDR3 amino acids: CSARDPRGNTQYF. The CDR3 bases are TGCAGTGCTAGAGATCCCCGAGGGAACACGCAGTATTTT.